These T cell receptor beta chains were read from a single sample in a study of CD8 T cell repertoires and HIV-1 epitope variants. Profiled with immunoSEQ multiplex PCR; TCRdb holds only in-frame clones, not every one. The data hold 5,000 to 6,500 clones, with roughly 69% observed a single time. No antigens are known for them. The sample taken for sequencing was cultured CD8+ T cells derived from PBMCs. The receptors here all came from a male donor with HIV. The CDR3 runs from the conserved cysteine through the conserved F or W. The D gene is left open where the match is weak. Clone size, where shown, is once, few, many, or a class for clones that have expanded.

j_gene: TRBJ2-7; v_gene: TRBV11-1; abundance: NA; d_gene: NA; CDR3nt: TGTGCCAGCAGCTTAGAAGGTGACAGCTCCTACGAGCAGTACTTC; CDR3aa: CASSLEGDSSYEQYF
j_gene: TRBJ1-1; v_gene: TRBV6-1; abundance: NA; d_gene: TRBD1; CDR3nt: TGTGCCAGCAGTACAGGGGGCGTCACTGAAGCTTTCTTT; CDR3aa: CASSTGGVTEAFF
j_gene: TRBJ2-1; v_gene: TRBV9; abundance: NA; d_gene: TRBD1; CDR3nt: TGTGCCAGCAGCGTATCAGCCGGGACAGCCGGTAACAATGAGCAGTTCTTC; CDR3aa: CASSVSAGTAGNNEQFF
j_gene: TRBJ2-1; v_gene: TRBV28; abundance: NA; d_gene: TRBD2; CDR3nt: TGTGCCAGCAGTTTCCCCCGCGTCGGGACTACGAGCTCCTACAATGAGCAGTTCTTC; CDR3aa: CASSFPRVGTTSSYNEQFF
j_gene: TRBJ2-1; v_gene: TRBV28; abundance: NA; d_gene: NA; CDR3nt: TGTGCCAGCAGTTTACTAATGGACAGCTCCTACAATGAGCAGTTCTTC; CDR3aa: CASSLLMDSSYNEQFF
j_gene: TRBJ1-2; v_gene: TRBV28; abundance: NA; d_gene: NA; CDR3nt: TGTGCCAGCAGTTTTGAGACGACGGGCTACACCTTC; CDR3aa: CASSFETTGYTF
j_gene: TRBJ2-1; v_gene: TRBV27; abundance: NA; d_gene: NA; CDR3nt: TGTGCCAGCAGTTTACTGGAGAACCCCTACAATGAGCAGTTCTTC; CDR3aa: CASSLLENPYNEQFF
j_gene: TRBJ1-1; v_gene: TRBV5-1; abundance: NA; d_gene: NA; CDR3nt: TGCGCCAGCAGCTTTGGGTGGGAGAACACTGAAGCTTTCTTT; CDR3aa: CASSFGWENTEAFF
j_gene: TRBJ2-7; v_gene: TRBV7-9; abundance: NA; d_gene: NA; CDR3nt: TGTGCCAGCAGCTCCCCATTTGACTACGAGCAGTACTTC; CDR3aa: CASSSPFDYEQYF
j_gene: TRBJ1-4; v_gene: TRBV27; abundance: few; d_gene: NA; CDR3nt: TGTGCCAGCAGTCCTTGGACAGATGAGGATGAAAAACTGTTTTTT; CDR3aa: CASSPWTDEDEKLFF
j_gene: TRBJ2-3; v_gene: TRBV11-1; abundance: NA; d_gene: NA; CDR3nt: TGTGCCAGCAGCTCGAACCCCACAGATACGCAGTATTTT; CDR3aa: CASSSNPTDTQYF
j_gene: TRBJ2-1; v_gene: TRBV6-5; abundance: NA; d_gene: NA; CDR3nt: TGTGCCAGCTGGGCGTTCGACAATGAGCAGTTCTTC; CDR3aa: CASWAFDNEQFF
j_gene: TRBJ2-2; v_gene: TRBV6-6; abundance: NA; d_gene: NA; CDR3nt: TGTGCCAGCAGTTACGGGGGAGGCGGGGAGCTGTTTTTT; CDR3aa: CASSYGGGGELFF
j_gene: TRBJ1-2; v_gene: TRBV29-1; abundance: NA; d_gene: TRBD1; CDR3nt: TGCAGCGTGTCCTCCGGGACAGGGGACTATGGCTACACCTTC; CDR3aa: CSVSSGTGDYGYTF
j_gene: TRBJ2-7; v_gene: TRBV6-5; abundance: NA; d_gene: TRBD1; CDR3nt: TGTGCCAGCAGTTACTCTGGGACAGGGGGTTCCTACGAGCAGTACTTC; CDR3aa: CASSYSGTGGSYEQYF
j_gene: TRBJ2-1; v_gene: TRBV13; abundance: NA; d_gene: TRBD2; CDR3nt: TGTGCCAGCAGCCCGGGGGGTCCCAACCTTAATGAGCAGTTCTTC; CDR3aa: CASSPGGPNLNEQFF
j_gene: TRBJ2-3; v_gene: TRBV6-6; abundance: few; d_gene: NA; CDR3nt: TGTGCCAGCAGTTACCTCGGACACCTCCCAGATACGCAGTATTTT; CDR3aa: CASSYLGHLPDTQYF
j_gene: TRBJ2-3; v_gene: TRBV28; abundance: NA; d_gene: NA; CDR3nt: TGTGCCAGCAGTTTTACTTCACTCACAGATACGCAGTATTTT; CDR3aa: CASSFTSLTDTQYF
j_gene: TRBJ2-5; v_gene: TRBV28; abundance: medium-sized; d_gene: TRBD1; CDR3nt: TGTGCCAGCAGTTCCCCGGACAGGGCCCAAGAGACCCAGTACTTC; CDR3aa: CASSSPDRAQETQYF
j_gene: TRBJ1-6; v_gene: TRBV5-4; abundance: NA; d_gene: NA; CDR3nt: TGTGCCAGCAGCTCACCCGACTTTGTTAATTCACCCCTCCACTTT; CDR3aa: CASSSPDFVNSPLHF
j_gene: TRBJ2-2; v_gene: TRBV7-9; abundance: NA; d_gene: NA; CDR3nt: TGTGCCAGCAGAGCAAACACCGGGGAGCTGTTTTTT; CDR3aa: CASRANTGELFF
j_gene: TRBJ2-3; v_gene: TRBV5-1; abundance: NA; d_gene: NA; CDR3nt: TGCGCCAGCAGCTTTAATGGAGATACGCAGTATTTT; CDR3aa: CASSFNGDTQYF
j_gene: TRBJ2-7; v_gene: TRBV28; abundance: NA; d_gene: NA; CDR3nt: TGTGCCAGCACCTATTCCTACGAGCAGTACTTC; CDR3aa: CASTYSYEQYF
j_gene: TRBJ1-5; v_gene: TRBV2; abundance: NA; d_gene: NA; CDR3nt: TGTGCCAGCAGAGGGACACGGGGAGTCGATCAGCCCCAGCATTTT; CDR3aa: CASRGTRGVDQPQHF
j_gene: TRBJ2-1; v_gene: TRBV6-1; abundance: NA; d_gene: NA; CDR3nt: TGTGCCAGCAGTGCCCCCGGGACATCGGGCTACAATGAGCAGTTCTTC; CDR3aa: CASSAPGTSGYNEQFF
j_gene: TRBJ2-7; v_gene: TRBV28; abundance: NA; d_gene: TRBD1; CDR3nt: TGTGCCAGCAGCCCCTCGACAGGGCACGAGCAGTACTTC; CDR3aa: CASSPSTGHEQYF
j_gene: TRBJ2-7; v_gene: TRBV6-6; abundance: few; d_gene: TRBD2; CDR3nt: TGTGCCAGCAGTTACGGGGCGGGGACTACCTACGAGCAGTACTTC; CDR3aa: CASSYGAGTTYEQYF
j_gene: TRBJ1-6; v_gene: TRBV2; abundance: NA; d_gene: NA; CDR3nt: TGTGCCAGCAAAAGCTCCTATAATTCACCCCTCCACTTT; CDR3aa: CASKSSYNSPLHF
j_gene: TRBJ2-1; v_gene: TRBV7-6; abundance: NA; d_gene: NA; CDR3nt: TGTGCCAGCAGCTTAGAGGGAACTGAGCAGTTCTTC; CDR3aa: CASSLEGTEQFF
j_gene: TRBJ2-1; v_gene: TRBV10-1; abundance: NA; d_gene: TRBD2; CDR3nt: TGCGCCAGCAGTGAGTCTATCCGACTAGCGGGAGTGGAATACAATGAGCAGTTCTTC; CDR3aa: CASSESIRLAGVEYNEQFF
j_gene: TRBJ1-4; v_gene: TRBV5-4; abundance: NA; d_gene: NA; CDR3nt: TGTGCCAGCAGCTCAGCAGGGGAGGGTGAAAAACTGTTTTTT; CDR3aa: CASSSAGEGEKLFF
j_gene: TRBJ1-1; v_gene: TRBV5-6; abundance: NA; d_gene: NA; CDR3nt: TGTGCCAGCAGCCCGGGGGGAGGGGACTCCACTGAAGCTTTCTTT; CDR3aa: CASSPGGGDSTEAFF
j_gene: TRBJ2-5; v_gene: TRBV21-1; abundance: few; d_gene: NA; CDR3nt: TGTGCCAGCAGCAAACGCTGGACCCAAGAGACCCAGTACTTC; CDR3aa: CASSKRWTQETQYF
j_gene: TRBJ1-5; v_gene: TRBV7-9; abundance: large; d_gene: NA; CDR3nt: TGTGCCAGCAGCCCGAGCTATAGCAATCAGCCCCAGCATTTT; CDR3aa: CASSPSYSNQPQHF
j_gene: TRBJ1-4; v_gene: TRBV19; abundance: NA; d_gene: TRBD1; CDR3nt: TGTGCCAGTAGCCATCCCGGGACAGGGAATGAAAAACTGTTTTTT; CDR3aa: CASSHPGTGNEKLFF
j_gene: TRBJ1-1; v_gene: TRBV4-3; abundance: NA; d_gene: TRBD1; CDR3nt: TGCGCCAGCAGCGCCGCCTACAGGGGGTCAAGTGGTATGAACACTGAAGCTTTCTTT; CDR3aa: CASSAAYRGSSGMNTEAFF
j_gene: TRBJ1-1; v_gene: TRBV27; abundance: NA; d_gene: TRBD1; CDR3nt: TGTGCCAGCAGTCCGTGGGGAGCAGGGGGCAAAGACACTGAAGCTTTCTTT; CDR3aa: CASSPWGAGGKDTEAFF
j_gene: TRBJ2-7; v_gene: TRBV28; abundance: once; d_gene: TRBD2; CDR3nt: TGTGCCAGCAGCAGGCCGGGACTAGCGGGACCCTCCTACGAGCAGTACTTC; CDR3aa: CASSRPGLAGPSYEQYF
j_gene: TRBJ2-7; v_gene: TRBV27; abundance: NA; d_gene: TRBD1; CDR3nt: TGTGCCAGCAGTCCCCAGACAGGGAGCAGCTCCTACGAGCAGTACTTC; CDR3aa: CASSPQTGSSSYEQYF
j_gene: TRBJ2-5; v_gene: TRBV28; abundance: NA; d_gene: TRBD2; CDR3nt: TGTGCCAGCAGTTTAACCGCTAGCGGGGGCACAGCAACTCCCCCAGAGACCCAGTACTTC; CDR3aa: CASSLTASGGTATPPETQYF
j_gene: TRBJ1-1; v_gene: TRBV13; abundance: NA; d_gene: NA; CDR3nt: TGTGCCAGCAGCCCCAAGAGGGCTTCCACTGAAGCTTTCTTT; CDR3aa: CASSPKRASTEAFF